These 27 T cell receptor beta chains originate from one sample sequenced in a study of OX40 agonist ivuxolimab in advanced cancers. TCRdb's table, derived via immunoSEQ multiplex PCR, lists solely in-frame clones and lacks some. Among roughly 74,000 clones listed, about 90% were seen once. The sample consisted of CD4+ or CD8+ T cells sorted from blood, taken in a trial of the OX40 agonist ivuxolimab. These receptors were obtained from an adult with an advanced solid tumor such as melanoma, head and neck, liver or kidney cancer.

The J gene is TRBJ2-7, the V gene TRBV10-3; D gene ambiguous. Germline V lookup: CDR1 ENHRY, CDR2 SYGVKD. The length of the CDR3 is 15 residues. Trimming took off 3 bases at V and 2 bases at J, with 14 bases between the two ends. In DNA, the CDR3 is TGTGCCATCAGTGATGATGTGGGATACGCCTACGAGCAGTACTTC. It specifies CAISDDVGYAYEQYF.

The rearrangement uses TRBV23-1 and TRBJ2-3; D may be TRBD2 (7 bases). TRBV23-1 is known as an ORF, though its function is uncertain. This CDR3 contains 15 residues. Trimming removed 7 bases from V and 3 bases from J, with 17 bases in between. The CDR3 DNA follows: TGCGCCAGCAATGGGCTGCGGGGGCGGACAGATACGCAGTATTTT. Amino acids: CASNGLRGRTDTQYF.

V and J are TRBV6-4 and TRBJ2-1; 11 nucleotides line up with TRBD2. Germline V gives CDR1 MRHNA, CDR2 SNTAGT. The length of the CDR3 is 14 residues. J gave up 4 bases and V 5 bases, and 1 base lay outside the gene matches. The CDR3 DNA is TGTGCCAGCAGTCTAGCGGGGGGTTACAATGAGCAGTTCTTC. It translates to CASSLAGGYNEQFF.

J is TRBJ1-2 and V is TRBV11-2; the match to TRBD1 covers 10 bases. The CDR3 is made up of 13 amino acids. Per the germline V gene, CDR1 is SGHAT and CDR2 is FQNNGV. Germline trimming cut 5 bases from V and 8 bases from J; bases unmatched to any gene: 5. The CDR3: CASSRDRGEGYTF. In DNA, the CDR3 is TGTGCCAGCAGCCGGGACAGGGGAGAAGGCTACACCTTC.

The chain uses TRBV19 and TRBJ1-2, with a weak D call TRBD1 (6 bases). V lost 8 bases and J lost 6, with 22 bases in between. CDR1 LNHDA and CDR2 SQIVND come from the germline V gene (reference sequence). The length of the CDR3 is 15 residues. In DNA form, the CDR3 reads TGTGCCAGTGCAGACAGGCCTGATCCATTACATGGCTACACCTTC. Translating gives CASADRPDPLHGYTF.

This clone is a singleton in its sample. The V gene is TRBV10-2, the J gene TRBJ2-5, with 8 bases lining up with TRBD1. V lost 5 bases to trimming and J lost 4 bases; unmatched junction nucleotides: 15. CDR3 length equals 17 residues. In germline, CDR1 is WSHSY, CDR2 SAAADI. The CDR3 DNA reads TGCGCCAGCAGTCCGGGACAGGACCGGATAGGAGGAGAGACCCAGTACTTC. Its translation: CASSPGQDRIGGETQYF.

The genes are TRBV6-5 and TRBJ1-1, with D perhaps TRBD1 (6 bases). CDR1 is MNHEY, CDR2 SVGAGI, per germline. This CDR3 has 14 residues. Trimming shortened V by 2 bases and J by 6 bases, and 13 bases separated the two germline ends. The chain's CDR3 is CASSYPGEKAEAFF. The CDR3 coding sequence is TGTGCCAGCAGTTACCCAGGGGAGAAGGCTGAAGCTTTCTTT.

This rearrangement joins TRBV27 to TRBJ1-6; D gene unclear. The V and J ends lost 2 bases and 7 bases respectively, with 3 bases between them. CDR3 size: 12 residues. Germline V gene sequence: CDR1 MNHEY, CDR2 SMNVEV (reference sequence). CDR3 region: CASSLPNSPLHF. The CDR3, as DNA: TGTGCCAGCAGTTTACCGAATTCACCCCTCCACTTT.

V usage is TRBV10-2 and J usage is TRBJ2-1, with TRBD2 matching over 14 bases. Germline V gene lookup returns CDR1 WSHSY and CDR2 SAAADI. The junction had 2 bases not matched to a gene; V was cut back by 5 bases and J by 5 bases. The CDR3 has 15 residues. CDR3 in DNA: TGCGCCAGCAGTTGGACTAGCGGGGGGAACAATGAGCAGTTCTTC. Protein sequence: CASSWTSGGNNEQFF.

The chain is built from TRBV28 and TRBJ1-3, with no clear D. Trimming took 0 bases from V and 6 from J, leaving 3 bases between them. The CDR3 has 12 amino acids. From germline, CDR1 is MDHEN and CDR2 SYDVKM. CDR3 residues: CASSLWANTIYF. In DNA form, the CDR3 reads TGTGCCAGCAGTTTATGGGCAAACACCATATATTTT.

This chain joins TRBV19 and TRBJ2-1; possible D gene TRBD2, 5 bases. The CDR3 totals 13 residues. Germline values: CDR1 LNHDA, CDR2 SQIVND (reference sequence). V was clipped by 3 bases and J by 3 bases, with 6 bases between them. The CDR3 is CASSMGVYNEQFF. CDR3 DNA sequence: TGTGCCAGTAGTATGGGAGTCTACAATGAGCAGTTCTTC.

In the case of this clone: The germline gene is not matched at one end of the junction; a read error may be the cause. This sequence joins TRBV7-2 and TRBJ2-7; D is perhaps TRBD1 (6 bases). The CDR3 is made up of 13 amino acids. The V gene's germline CDR1 is SGHTA and CDR2 FQGNSA. The DNA of the CDR3 is TGTGCTAGCAGCTTAGAAGGGGGCTACGAGCAGTACTTC. It is translated as CASSLEGGYEQYF.

The table lists this clone with a count of one. This chain links TRBV10-2 with TRBJ1-2, with 7 bases identical to TRBD1. The V gene end was trimmed by 3 bases and the J gene end by 8 bases; junction bases not matched to a gene: 6. The CDR3 has 13 amino acids. The V gene's germline CDR1 is WSHSY and CDR2 SAAADI. CDR3 in amino acids: CASSDGRGSGYTF. In DNA, the CDR3 is TGCGCCAGCAGTGATGGCAGGGGGAGCGGCTACACCTTC.

V gene TRBV7-3 combines with J gene TRBJ2-7; weak D call: TRBD2 (5 bases). V lost 5 bases and J lost 7, with 15 bases in between. This CDR3 has 13 residues. CDR1 SGHTA and CDR2 FQGTGA come from the germline V gene. The CDR3 loop reads CASSQSLGSEQYF. The CDR3 DNA is TGTGCCAGCAGCCAAAGTTTGGGGAGTGAGCAGTACTTC.

The chain has TRBV7-9 and TRBJ2-1; 10 bases are a match to TRBD1. The CDR3 runs 17 residues. V lost 5 bases to trimming and J lost 8 bases; unmatched junction nucleotides: 15. Germline V gene lookup returns CDR1 SEHNR and CDR2 FQNEAQ (reference sequence). CDR3 loop: CASSQGTGEVNAHEQFF. The CDR3 DNA is TGTGCCAGCAGCCAGGGGACAGGGGAGGTCAACGCCCATGAGCAGTTCTTC.

V and J are TRBV9 and TRBJ1-2; 9 bases match TRBD1. Unmatched junction bases numbered 3, after V lost 0 bases and J lost 6 bases. Germline CDR1 SGDLS, CDR2 YYNGEE. The CDR3 has 14 residues. CDR3 sequence reads: CASSVVGTGHGYTF. The CDR3 nucleotides are TGTGCCAGCAGCGTAGTAGGGACAGGGCATGGCTACACCTTC.

A single count supports this clone. The chain has TRBV18 and TRBJ1-1, with TRBD1 as a possible D gene (6 bases). The CDR3 sequence is 16 residues long. Germline CDR1 reads KGHSH; CDR2 reads LQKENI. V lost 3 bases to trimming and J lost 1 base, with 15 bases between them. CDR3 amino acids: CASSPGRGRENTEAFF. The CDR3 nucleotides are TGTGCCAGCTCACCTGGCAGGGGTAGGGAGAACACTGAAGCTTTCTTT.

This clone showed up just once. The chain uses TRBV2 and TRBJ2-7; D not certain. The CDR3 totals 17 residues. The V gene's germline CDR1 is SNHLY and CDR2 FYNNEI. V was shortened by 4 bases and J by 4 bases, with 23 bases between the two germline ends. The CDR3 DNA reads TGTGCCAGCAGTGTCGGGCCGATAGGAAGGGTACTGTACGAGCAGTACTTC. Its protein product is CASSVGPIGRVLYEQYF.

The genes are TRBV27 and TRBJ1-1, with D possibly being TRBD1 (6 bases). CDR1 is MNHEY, CDR2 SMNVEV, per germline (reference sequence). The CDR3 sequence is 13 residues long. V lost 6 bases, J lost 4 bases, and 12 bases lay in between. This CDR3 reads CASSPTGTTEAFF. The DNA for the CDR3 is TGTGCCAGCAGCCCCACAGGGACCACTGAAGCTTTCTTT.

The V call is TRBV7-6, the J call TRBJ2-7; 10 bases are shared with TRBD1. V gave up 0 bases and J gave up 3 bases; unmatched junction bases: 5. Germline V gives CDR1 SGHVS, CDR2 FNYEAQ. This CDR3 is built from 16 residues. CDR3: CASSLADRGDYYEQYF. In DNA form, the CDR3 reads TGTGCCAGCAGCTTAGCGGACAGGGGGGATTACTACGAGCAGTACTTC.

This clone was seen a single time. This chain uses TRBV4-3 with TRBJ2-1; 9 bases line up with TRBD2. Germline-derived CDR1 and CDR2 are LGHNA and YSLEER. The J segment lost 8 bases and the V segment lost 3 bases, leaving 2 bases of the junction unmatched. The CDR3 is made up of 13 amino acids. The CDR3: CASSQRGGHEQFF. The CDR3 DNA sequence: TGCGCCAGCAGCCAGCGGGGGGGGCATGAGCAGTTCTTC.

J is TRBJ2-7 and V is TRBV9; 9 bases are shared with TRBD1. Germline V gene sequence: CDR1 SGDLS, CDR2 YYNGEE. Trimming removed 3 bases from V and 3 bases from J; junction bases left unmatched: 4. The CDR3 extends over 14 amino acids. CDR3 amino acids: CASSAGQGRYEQYF. The CDR3 bases are TGTGCCAGCAGCGCAGGACAGGGGCGCTACGAGCAGTACTTC.

The chain combines TRBV7-2 with TRBJ2-1, with 9 nucleotides matching TRBD2. J lost 10 bases, V lost 3 bases, and 4 bases had no gene match. This CDR3 is built from 13 residues. CDR1 and CDR2 from the germline V gene are SGHTA and FQGNSA. The CDR3 loop is CASSFDLAGEQFF. The CDR3 nucleotides are TGTGCCAGCAGCTTCGACCTAGCGGGGGAGCAGTTCTTC.

This sequence joins TRBV9 and TRBJ2-2; D is perhaps TRBD2 (6 bases). From germline, CDR1 is SGDLS and CDR2 YYNGEE. The CDR3 is 15 amino acids. V gave up 3 bases and J gave up 6 bases, with 15 bases separating them. In DNA form, the CDR3 reads TGTGCCAGCAGCGGTAGTTCAGGACTACCCGGGGAGCTGTTTTTT. It codes for CASSGSSGLPGELFF.

The J gene is TRBJ1-1, the V gene TRBV6-5; TRBD1 aligns across 8 bases. The CDR3 is 13 amino acids. In germline, CDR1 is MNHEY, CDR2 SVGAGI. With V trimmed by 0 bases and J by 10 bases, 4 bases remained unmatched. In DNA form, the CDR3 reads TGTGCCAGCAGTTACTCGACAGGGGTGACAGCTTTCTTT. Protein product: CASSYSTGVTAFF.

The CDR3 protein is CASSIGGELFF. CDR3 bases: TGTGCCAGCAGTATAGGCGGGGAGCTGTTTTTT. The chain employs TRBV6-4 and TRBJ2-2; D gene ambiguous. With 5 bases removed from V and 7 bases from J, the gap between germline ends came to 5 bases. This CDR3 has 11 residues. Germline V gene data show CDR1 as MRHNA and CDR2 as SNTAGT.

The V and J genes are TRBV27 and TRBJ2-7; 8 nucleotides align to TRBD1. Germline lookup yields CDR1 MNHEY and CDR2 SMNVEV (reference sequence). V shed 3 bases, J shed 2 bases, and the junction held 6 bases outside the gene matches. The CDR3 loop spans 15 amino acids. The CDR3 is CASSLGGQVAYEQYF. DNA for the CDR3: TGTGCCAGCAGTTTGGGGGGACAGGTAGCCTACGAGCAGTACTTC.